This entry lists 30 T cell receptor beta chains sequenced from one sample in a study of T cell responses to AZD1222 COVID-19 vaccine (dated by TCRdb to the early 2020s). Receptors were amplified or captured by the immunoSEQ multiplex PCR assay. Here the immuneACCESS table is served through TCRdb, limited to in-frame sequences with V and J called. Missing clones are a known gap in these copies; in checked studies unresolved V genes cover under half, and the rest lacks a known reason. The sample has about 93,000 clones on record, 89% of them singletons. 2.5% to 3% of the sample rests with the top ten. The time point label, as the study defines it: baseline before first vaccination. Per the publication, the treatment or condition label means: meningococcal conjugate vaccine given as trial control. The sequencing here drew on peripheral blood, taken on day 0 of MenACWY control vaccination. The origin of the receptors is an adult in good health.

The sample holds one count of this clone. The chain uses TRBV10-3 and TRBJ2-5; D may match TRBD1 or TRBD2 (6 bases each). Germline V gene lookup returns CDR1 ENHRY and CDR2 SYGVKD. The CDR3 loop spans 14 amino acids. V lost 4 bases to trimming and J lost 5 bases, with 14 bases between them. CDR3 coding DNA: TGTGCCATCAGTGGGGGGGCGCAGGGTGAGACCCAGTACTTC. This sequence encodes CAISGGAQGETQYF.

DNA of the CDR3: TGTGCCAGCAGTTTAAGGGGGCGCAGGGCAGATACGCAGTATTTT. Protein sequence: CASSLRGRRADTQYF. The J gene is TRBJ2-3, the V gene TRBV6-2 or TRBV6-3; 7 bases line up with TRBD1. The germline gives CDR1 MNHEY, CDR2 SVGEGT. With V trimmed by 4 bases and J by 4 bases, 8 bases remained unmatched. The CDR3 extends over 15 amino acids.

The gene calls are TRBV9 and TRBJ2-3, with a tentative D call TRBD2 (5 bases). CDR3 size: 15 residues. V lost 0 bases and J lost 7, with 15 bases in between. Germline V gene data show CDR1 as SGDLS and CDR2 as YYNGEE. CDR3 residues: CASSVAGTAEYTQYF. The DNA of the CDR3 is TGTGCCAGCAGCGTAGCGGGAACCGCGGAATATACGCAGTATTTT.

This clone occurred a few times. The chain is built from TRBV6-5 and TRBJ1-5; 8 bases line up with TRBD1. J was trimmed by 2 bases and V by 6 bases; bases with no gene match: 3. The CDR3 consists of 14 residues. Germline values: CDR1 MNHEY, CDR2 SVGAGI. The CDR3 is CASRRTGRNQPQHF. CDR3 bases: TGTGCCAGCAGACGGACAGGGCGCAATCAGCCCCAGCATTTT.

This clone has more than one count but fewer than ten. The chain recombines TRBV3-1 (or the pseudogene TRBV3-2) with TRBJ2-7; tentatively, D is TRBD1 (6 bases). With 4 bases removed from V and 6 bases from J, the gap between germline ends came to 22 bases. Germline V gene data show CDR1 as LGHDT and CDR2 as YNNKEL (reference sequence). This CDR3 is built from 16 residues. CDR3 in amino acids: CASSPGTRWGISEQYF. The CDR3 coding sequence is TGTGCCAGCAGCCCTGGGACACGGTGGGGGATTTCCGAGCAGTACTTC.

The rearrangement uses TRBV7-2 and TRBJ2-2; the D gene could be TRBD1 or TRBD2 (5 bases each). The V end lost 4 bases, the J end lost 6 bases, and 21 bases lay between the germline ends. The length of the CDR3 is 17 residues. CDR1 is SGHTA and CDR2 is FQGNSA in the germline V gene. For the CDR3, the DNA is TGTGCCAGCAGCTCCCGTCGGGGCCATGTGGTGGCCGGGGAGCTGTTTTTT. Encoded protein: CASSSRRGHVVAGELFF.

The CDR3, as DNA: TGTGCCAGCAGCTTGACAGGGCGGGTTACAGATACGCAGTATTTT. This sequence encodes CASSLTGRVTDTQYF. The gene calls are TRBV5-6 and TRBJ2-3; D might be TRBD1 (6 bases). V lost 1 base, J lost 3 bases, and 12 bases lay in between. The CDR3 spans 15 residues. Germline values: CDR1 SGHDT, CDR2 YYEEEE.

The V gene is TRBV11-3, the J gene TRBJ2-1; 8 nucleotides align to TRBD2. V trimming: 0 bases; J trimming: 6 bases; junction bases outside the gene matches: 4. This CDR3 contains 15 residues. Germline CDR1 reads SGHNT; CDR2 reads YENEEA. The CDR3 sequence: CASSLEAGGINEQFF. The CDR3 coding sequence is TGTGCCAGCAGCTTAGAGGCGGGGGGAATCAATGAGCAGTTCTTC. The full variable domain, with the rest looked up from reference TRBV11-3 and TRBJ2-1, is EAGVVQSPRYKIIEKKQPVAFWCNPISGHNTLYWYLQNLGQGPELLIRYENEEAVDDSQLPKDRFSAERLKGVDSTLKIQPAELGDSAVYLCASSLEAGGINEQFFGPGTRLTVL.

V is TRBV6-6 and J is TRBJ1-6; no reliable D call. Trimming removed 0 bases from V and 11 bases from J, with 8 bases in between. CDR1 is MNHNY and CDR2 is SVGAGI in the germline V gene (reference sequence). The CDR3 loop spans 13 amino acids. The CDR3 protein is CASSYSGEPPLHF. The CDR3 DNA sequence: TGTGCCAGCAGTTACTCTGGCGAACCACCCCTCCACTTT.

The chain links TRBV11-1 to TRBJ1-1; the D is unclear. The length of the CDR3 is 13 residues. V lost 2 bases, J lost 1 base, and 5 bases lay in between. The germline gives CDR1 SGHAT, CDR2 FQDESV (reference sequence). This CDR3 reads CASSLNKNTEAFF. In DNA form, the CDR3 reads TGTGCCAGCAGCTTAAACAAGAACACTGAAGCTTTCTTT.

This clone has a single count. The V and J genes are TRBV7-3 and TRBJ2-5; D gene unclear. The CDR3 length is 13 residues. V was cut by 5 bases and J by 7 bases, with 14 bases left in between. CDR1 is SGHTA and CDR2 is FQGTGA in the germline V gene. The CDR3 sequence: CASSNFETGTQYF. In nucleotides, the CDR3 is TGTGCCAGCAGCAATTTCGAGACTGGGACCCAGTACTTC.

This chain joins TRBV11-3 and TRBJ2-7; D might be TRBD2 (7 bases). V dropped 4 bases and J dropped 7 bases, with 14 bases sitting between them. The germline V gene has CDR1 SGHNT and CDR2 YENEEA. This CDR3 is 13 amino acids long. This CDR3 reads CASSWAGAGEQYF. As DNA, the CDR3 is TGTGCCAGCAGCTGGGCGGGGGCCGGTGAGCAGTACTTC.

The rearrangement uses TRBV28 and TRBJ2-3, with 10 bases identical to TRBD1. This CDR3 contains 16 residues. The germline gives CDR1 MDHEN, CDR2 SYDVKM. With 4 bases clipped from V and 4 bases from J, the junction kept 8 bases outside the gene matches. The CDR3 DNA reads TGTGCCAGCAGTTCCCCGGTGACAGGGGGCGCAGATACGCAGTATTTT. Translation gives CASSSPVTGGADTQYF.

The sample holds one count of this clone. The J gene is TRBJ1-5, the V gene TRBV19, with D perhaps matching TRBD1 (6 bases). The CDR3 contains 19 residues. CDR1 and CDR2 (germline): LNHDA, SQIVND (reference sequence). With 0 bases removed from V and 2 bases from J, the gap between germline ends came to 20 bases. CDR3 loop: CASSIERKGDVRRNQPQHF. The CDR3 nucleotides are TGTGCCAGTAGTATAGAAAGAAAGGGGGATGTGAGGCGCAATCAGCCCCAGCATTTT.

The rearrangement links TRBV28 to TRBJ1-2; 12 bases fit TRBD1. This CDR3 spans 18 amino acids. Germline CDR1 MDHEN, CDR2 SYDVKM. The V and J ends lost 8 bases and 8 bases, in that order; junction bases with no gene match: 21. The CDR3: CASLPRLGTGGPGAGYTF. In nucleotides, the CDR3 is TGTGCCAGCTTACCAAGGTTGGGGACAGGGGGCCCCGGAGCGGGCTACACCTTC.

The rearrangement links TRBV30 to TRBJ1-3; tentatively, D is TRBD1 (6 bases). V was pared by 5 bases and J by 0 bases, with 17 bases between. Germline CDR1 reads GTSNPN; CDR2 reads SVGIG (reference sequence). The CDR3 extends over 16 amino acids. CDR3 region: CAWEGQRLSSGNTIYF. For the CDR3, the DNA is TGTGCCTGGGAAGGACAGCGCCTCAGCTCTGGAAACACCATATATTTT. The variable domain in full, completed from reference TRBV30 and TRBJ1-3, reads SQTIHQWPATLVQPVGSPLSLECTVEGTSNPNLYWYRQAAGRGLQLLFYSVGIGQISSEVPQNLSASRPQDRQFILSSKKLLLSDSGFYLCAWEGQRLSSGNTIYFGEGSWLTVV.

The rearrangement joins TRBV3-1 (or the pseudogene TRBV3-2) to TRBJ2-1; 14 nucleotides align to TRBD2. Germline loops: CDR1 LGHDT, CDR2 YNNKEL (reference sequence). CDR3 length: 17 amino acids. V lost 2 bases to trimming and J lost 12 bases; unmatched junction nucleotides: 12. CDR3 DNA sequence: TGTGCCAGCAGCCAACGCACCGGGACTAGCGGGGGAATAGGGCAGTTCTTC. Translation gives CASSQRTGTSGGIGQFF.

The rearrangement uses TRBV5-1 and TRBJ2-2; 10 nucleotides agree with TRBD2. Germline V gene sequence: CDR1 SGHRS, CDR2 YFSETQ. The CDR3 consists of 18 residues. The V segment lost 2 bases and the J segment 4 bases; nucleotides outside the gene matches: 11. The CDR3 nucleotides are TGCGCCAGCAGCTTTTACCCCGATAGCGGGGGGCCCACCGGGGAGCTGTTTTTT. As protein: CASSFYPDSGGPTGELFF. Using reference TRBV5-1 and TRBJ2-2 for the parts outside the CDR3, the full variable domain is KAGVTQTPRYLIKTRGQQVTLSCSPISGHRSVSWYQQTPGQGLQFLFEYFSETQRNKGNFPGRFSGRQFSNSRSEMNVSTLELGDSALYLCASSFYPDSGGPTGELFFGEGSRLTVL.

V gene TRBV5-1 combines with J gene TRBJ2-7; 8 bases map to TRBD1. Germline lookup yields CDR1 SGHRS and CDR2 YFSETQ. This CDR3 has 13 amino acids. The V and J ends lost 4 bases and 9 bases, in that order; junction bases with no gene match: 9. The CDR3 loop is CASSPRQGIAQYF. The CDR3 DNA sequence: TGCGCCAGCAGCCCTAGACAGGGGATAGCGCAGTACTTC.

CDR3 residues: CASSSSYRQGWGETQYF. DNA for the CDR3: TGTGCCAGCAGTTCATCCTACCGACAGGGCTGGGGAGAGACCCAGTACTTC. The chain joins TRBV27 to TRBJ2-5; 7 bases fit TRBD1. Germline V lookup: CDR1 MNHEY, CDR2 SMNVEV (reference sequence). V shed 4 bases, J shed 4 bases, and the junction held 15 bases outside the gene matches. This CDR3 is 17 amino acids long.

The genes are TRBV28 and TRBJ1-1, with no clear D. The CDR3 is 13 amino acids. The germline gives CDR1 MDHEN, CDR2 SYDVKM. With 2 bases removed from V and 5 bases from J, the gap between germline ends came to 9 bases. CDR3 bases: TGTGCCAGCAGTTTAGAAGCGGGGACTGAAGCTTTCTTT. Amino acids: CASSLEAGTEAFF.

The V and J genes are TRBV18 and TRBJ2-7; D ambiguous. Trimming pared 6 bases from V and 6 bases from J, leaving 15 bases between. Germline V gene data show CDR1 as KGHSH and CDR2 as LQKENI. The CDR3 extends over 13 amino acids. The CDR3 region is CASSQVGMGEQYF. In DNA form, the CDR3 reads TGTGCCAGCTCCCAGGTAGGGATGGGCGAGCAGTACTTC. The whole variable domain, remainder taken from reference TRBV18 and TRBJ2-7, is NAGVMQNPRHLVRRRGQEARLRCSPMKGHSHVYWYRQLPEEGLKFMVYLQKENIIDESGMPKERFSAEFPKEGPSILRIQQVVRGDSAAYFCASSQVGMGEQYFGPGTRLTVT.

The CDR3 coding sequence is TGCGCCAGCAGCTTGGAGGGGCCAGCTAGCGGGGGGGCCTACGAGCAGTACTTC. Translation gives CASSLEGPASGGAYEQYF. The chain combines TRBV5-1 with TRBJ2-7, with 12 positions matching TRBD2. V gave up 0 bases and J gave up 2 bases; unmatched junction bases: 9. Germline V gene data show CDR1 as SGHRS and CDR2 as YFSETQ. The CDR3 is 18 amino acids. The full variable domain, completed using reference TRBV5-1 and TRBJ2-7, is KAGVTQTPRYLIKTRGQQVTLSCSPISGHRSVSWYQQTPGQGLQFLFEYFSETQRNKGNFPGRFSGRQFSNSRSEMNVSTLELGDSALYLCASSLEGPASGGAYEQYFGPGTRLTVT.

V gene TRBV15 combines with J gene TRBJ1-5, with D maybe TRBD1 (6 bases). Trimming took 0 bases from V and 3 from J, leaving 9 bases between them. The CDR3 runs to 15 residues. Germline V gene data show CDR1 as LNHNV and CDR2 as YYDKDF (reference sequence). CDR3 region: CATSREDSFNQPQHF. The CDR3 nucleotides are TGTGCCACCAGCAGAGAGGACAGTTTCAATCAGCCCCAGCATTTT.

The chain carries TRBV30 and TRBJ2-2; no reliable D call. Between the trimmed V and J ends, which lost 0 bases and 4 bases, there was a span of 9 bases. CDR1 is GTSNPN and CDR2 is SVGIG in the germline V gene (reference sequence). The CDR3 runs to 14 residues. CDR3 nucleotides: TGTGCCTGGAGTGTTTCACGGCCCACCGGGGAGCTGTTTTTT. Its translation: CAWSVSRPTGELFF.

The rearrangement joins TRBV29-1 to TRBJ2-3; 7 bases map to TRBD1. The length of the CDR3 is 13 residues. V lost 5 bases, J lost 2 bases, and 4 bases stayed unmatched. Germline V lookup: CDR1 SQVTM, CDR2 ANQGSEA. CDR3 sequence (DNA): TGCAGCGTTTTGACAGGGACCACAGATACGCAGTATTTT. Amino acids: CSVLTGTTDTQYF.

The chain joins TRBV12-3 or TRBV12-4 to TRBJ1-2; D gene unclear. This CDR3 has 12 amino acids. V lost 8 bases and J 2 bases, leaving 9 bases between the germline ends. The CDR3 DNA reads TGTGCCAGCGAGGGTGCAAACTATGGCTACACCTTC. It encodes CASEGANYGYTF.

The rearrangement joins TRBV29-1 to TRBJ2-3, with 13 nucleotides matching TRBD2. Germline values: CDR1 SQVTM, CDR2 ANQGSEA. V trimming: 7 bases; J trimming: 2 bases; junction bases outside the gene matches: 12. The CDR3 totals 17 residues. CDR3 loop: CSASPLAGGQNTDTQYF. In DNA, the CDR3 is TGCAGCGCCTCCCCACTAGCGGGGGGGCAAAACACAGATACGCAGTATTTT.

V usage is TRBV4-3 and J usage is TRBJ2-7, with a weak D call TRBD2 (5 bases). From germline, CDR1 is LGHNA and CDR2 YSLEER. V lost 3 bases to trimming and J lost 3 bases, with 15 bases between them. The CDR3 loop spans 15 amino acids. The CDR3 loop is CASSQAGLENYEQYF. CDR3 coding DNA: TGCGCCAGCAGCCAGGCGGGCCTGGAAAACTACGAGCAGTACTTC.

CDR3 sequence (DNA): TGTGCCACCAGGGACAGACACACAGATACGCAGTATTTT. Translation: CATRDRHTDTQYF. The V and J genes are TRBV24-1 and TRBJ2-3; a weak D match, TRBD1 (6 bases). Germline values: CDR1 KGHDR, CDR2 SFDVKD. The V gene lost 7 bases and the J gene lost 2 bases, with 9 bases spanning the gap. The CDR3 covers 13 residues.